One T cell receptor (beta chain) is described in this entry. Those who participated ranged in age from roughly 18 to 90 years and resided in under 25 US areas. Clinical history reported by participants formed the basis on which cohorts were assigned. Deletions cut 2 bases from V and 4 bases from J, with 12 bases between. The CDR3 totals 15 residues. Germline V gives CDR1 MNHEY, CDR2 SVGEGT. This entry belongs to a study of blood T cell repertoires in COVID-19. In the original analysis: Reference gene primer amplification gave estimated nucleated cell counts. Using immunoSEQ multiplex PCR, the repertoire was profiled, and TCRdb retains in-frame clones only, with some absent. The V and J calls and clone size come from that table; D and trimming were worked out from the DNA. The table records about 440,000 clones, about 90% of them present only once.

The receptor was derived from a woman in her late teens or twenties with acute COVID-19. The specimen sequenced was PBMCs or T cells enriched from blood (not recorded which). The genes are TRBV6-2 or TRBV6-3 and TRBJ1-5; a weak D match, TRBD1 (6 bases). DNA for the CDR3: TGTGCCAGCAGTTACGCGGACAGACGGAATCAGCCCCAGCATTTT. Translation gives CASSYADRRNQPQHF.